These 7 T cell receptor beta chains were all obtained from the same sample, sequenced in a study of PD-1 blockade in classical Hodgkin lymphoma (dated by TCRdb to the early 2020s). The time point label here, explained by the study, means: cycle 1 day 1 (C1D1), immediately before nivolumab initiation. All trial patients had relapsed after autologous stem cell transplantation, with cohorts A, B and C differing in prior brentuximab vedotin exposure. Library preparation employed the immunoSEQ multiplex PCR assay. Held by TCRdb, this immuneACCESS table contains in-frame sequences only and omits some clones. Under half of the omission traces to an unresolved V gene where checked; the cause of the rest is unknown. For this sample the table gives approximately 60,000 clones, of which around 88% were detected only once. Around 12% of the sample is held by the ten biggest clonotypes. The sequencing used peripheral blood mononuclear cells (PBMCs), collected at baseline. These receptors originate from a human donor with classical Hodgkin lymphoma.

This rearrangement joins TRBV6-5 to TRBJ1-2, with TRBD1 as a possible D gene (5 bases). Trimming shortened V by 2 bases and J by 4 bases, and 14 bases separated the two germline ends. The length of the CDR3 is 15 residues. Germline-derived CDR1 and CDR2 are MNHEY and SVGAGI. The CDR3 sequence is CASSYAQGGSYGYTF. CDR3 in DNA: TGTGCCAGCAGTTACGCCCAGGGAGGTAGCTATGGCTACACCTTC.

V is TRBV28 and J is TRBJ2-5, with 9 bases lining up with TRBD1. This CDR3 region has 15 residues. Trimming cost V 6 bases and J 6 bases; bases outside gene matches: 11. Germline V CDR1 and CDR2: MDHEN, SYDVKM. This CDR3 reads CASRPLTGGGQTQYF. The CDR3 nucleotides read TGTGCCAGCAGACCCCTTACAGGGGGCGGCCAGACCCAGTACTTC. Combining the CDR3 with reference TRBV28 and TRBJ2-5 gives the whole variable domain DVKVTQSSRYLVKRTGEKVFLECVQDMDHENMFWYRQDPGLGLRLIYFSYDVKMKEKGDIPEGYSVSREKKERFSLILESASTNQTSMYLCASRPLTGGGQTQYFGPGTRLLVL.

The table lists this clone with a count of one. The rearrangement uses TRBV28 and TRBJ1-5, with D tentatively TRBD1 (6 bases). The CDR3 has 15 amino acids. Per germline, CDR1 MDHEN and CDR2 SYDVKM. The V gene lost 6 bases and the J gene lost 0 bases, with 12 bases spanning the gap. In DNA, the CDR3 is TGTGCCAGCAGGTCGGGACAACTTAGCAATCAGCCCCAGCATTTT. Translated: CASRSGQLSNQPQHF.

The chain is built from TRBV30 and TRBJ1-6; no clear D. Germline V gives CDR1 GTSNPN, CDR2 SVGIG (reference sequence). V was trimmed by 2 bases and J by 5 bases, leaving 7 bases between them. This CDR3 has 13 residues. CDR3 bases: TGTGCCTGGAGTCGGGCGAATAATTCACCCCTCCACTTT. Translation: CAWSRANNSPLHF.

The V gene is TRBV18, the J gene TRBJ2-7, with 9 positions matching TRBD2. CDR1 and CDR2 (germline): KGHSH, LQKENI. J gave up 2 bases and V 7 bases, and 6 bases lay outside the gene matches. The CDR3 is 14 amino acids. The CDR3 DNA follows: TGTGCCAGCTTCGTGCGGGGGGGTCCCTACGAGCAGTACTTC. The encoded protein is CASFVRGGPYEQYF.

The chain couples TRBV7-7 to TRBJ2-1; 12 bases are shared with TRBD2. CDR1 is SSHAT, CDR2 FNYEAQ, per germline (reference sequence). V was pared by 5 bases and J by 12 bases, with 14 bases of the junction left unmatched. The CDR3 is 16 residues long. This chain's CDR3 is CASSPGIGASGGAQFF. The CDR3 region has the DNA TGTGCCAGCAGCCCCGGGATAGGGGCTAGCGGGGGGGCGCAGTTCTTC.

V usage is TRBV7-9 and J usage is TRBJ1-2; TRBD1 matches at 12 bases. V lost 4 bases to trimming and J lost 8 bases; unmatched junction nucleotides: 8. This CDR3 is 15 amino acids long. Germline CDR1 SEHNR, CDR2 FQNEAQ (reference sequence). The CDR3 nucleotides read TGTGCCAGCAGCTCGGGGACAGGGGGCAAGGACGGCTACACCTTC. Translated: CASSSGTGGKDGYTF.